This T cell receptor (beta chain) was identified in a study of shared clonotypes between healthy human individuals. This clone was counted at least ten times. Generated by immunoSEQ multiplex PCR, the TCRdb table keeps only in-frame clones and is missing some. The sample has about 520,000 clones; more than 65% are singletons. The germline CDR1 and CDR2 sequences are LGHNA and YNFKEQ. V gave up 0 bases and J gave up 5 bases; unmatched junction bases: 9. The CDR3 is 16 residues long. This sequence was found in a woman between 40 and 50 years old in good health. Some clones in this sample may be carry-over from other donors' samples. The material sequenced was PBMCs. V usage is TRBV4-2 and J usage is TRBJ2-7, with 8 bases that match TRBD2. The CDR3 region has the DNA TGTGCCAGCAGCCAAGATTTAGGGAGCGGGAGAGACGAGCAGTACTTC. It codes for CASSQDLGSGRDEQYF.